The T cell receptor (beta chain) under discussion was sequenced for a study of cytomegalovirus exposure and HLA in healthy donors (dated by TCRdb to between 2016 and 2019). The study in broad terms: An earlier analysis of about 530 of the donors reported roughly 300 Gb of sequence data and 95 million to 130 million unique TCR beta sequences obtained from about 179 million T cells. Of the roughly 400 genotyped donors, about 80% fell in the genetic ancestry cluster associated with self-reported Caucasian donors. To predict cytomegalovirus infection status, the study combined high-throughput TCR immunosequencing, statistical association of individual TCRs with disease status, and machine learning. HLA typing covered class I and class II loci at four-digit resolution. An earlier analysis of 587 of the donors used high-throughput TCR beta sequencing to judge whether each TCR beta V gene segment behaved as functional or pseudogenic. Typing coverage varied by locus: roughly 629-630 donors for A, B, C, DRB1 and DQB1; approximately 520 for DQA1; 600 to 610 for DPA1; more than 450 for DPB1. All discovery cohort repertoires had been generated using a single sequencing platform. Genome-wide SNP genotypes for about 60% of the roughly 670 donors were used in a later genetic analysis, which treated that subset as a discovery cohort. Besides the first cohort of under 700 subjects, a separate validation cohort made up of 120 or so different subjects was used. A later analysis re-analyzed previously published TCR beta repertoires from 500 to 700 donors and added high-resolution HLA genotyping to study TCR occurrence patterns. The later analysis used no new phenotypic data to find candidate immune exposures, relying instead on TCR beta sequences and their occurrence across donors. Across approximately 400 genotyped donors of the cohort, an average of roughly 250,000 unique TCR beta nucleotide sequences per donor were sequenced, and 15% to 20% of those sequences were non-productive. Using immunosequencing, the study profiled T cell repertoires from fewer than 850 subjects and related those repertoires to cytomegalovirus serostatus. The study aimed to test whether signatures of past pathogen exposure could be identified by cataloging public T cell receptors. Roughly 5 DR-DQ haplotypes were handled as single units for association and clustering because linkage in the cohort was strong. Donor age, sex, ethnicity and CMV serostatus were compiled together with the repertoire data. An early release that covered 500 to 800 HLA-typed donors contained around 300 gigabases of sequencing data and about 84 million unique TCR sequences.

The method was the immunoSEQ multiplex PCR assay. A mixture of 60 forward primers for TCR Vbeta segments and 13 reverse primers for TCR Jbeta segments was used in the multiplex PCR. A multiplex PCR assay on genomic DNA amplified the CDR3 region of rearranged TCR beta genes. The Illumina HiSeq System was used to sequence the amplified TCR beta libraries as 87-base-pair reads. The paper's processing steps were these. A later analysis tallied roughly 78 million unique TCR beta chains across the 660 or so repertoires, and approximately 9.9 million of those chains were shared by two or more donors. To remove PCR and sequencing errors, raw reads were error-corrected and collapsed into unique sequences using a nearest-neighbor algorithm that merged closely related sequences. V, D and J gene segments were assigned by aligning CDR3 sequences to IMGT reference sequences. Each retained sequence needed at least a six-nucleotide match to both a V gene segment and a J gene segment. Rearrangements were classified as productive when the CDR3 lacked stop codons and remained in frame with V and J, and all other rearrangements were classified as non-productive. Following IMGT convention, CDR3 was defined as the stretch from the second conserved V-encoded cysteine up to the conserved J-encoded phenylalanine. The earlier analysis of fewer than 750 of the donors excluded sequences that lacked an unambiguous match to a single V gene segment. In an earlier analysis of around 590 of the donors, a V segment was called functional when productive rearrangements were above 56.7%, and segregating when the standard deviation between donors exceeded 5%. A statistical classification framework was built to diagnose cytomegalovirus status from the catalog of TCR beta chain sequences. V and J gene assignment, in a later analysis, came from comparing TCR nucleotide sequences with IMGT/GENE-DB human TR gene sequences. The TCRdist pipeline was used in a later analysis to assign CDR3 sequences and most-parsimonious VDJ recombination scenarios. A later analysis defined each TCR beta chain by its CDR3 amino acid sequence plus V-gene family, and excluded reads lacking a unique V-gene family. In a later analysis, 500 to 700 highly shared, low-generation-probability nucleotide sequences were removed to address suspected cross-contamination and a sequencing artifact. In a later analysis, a clonal expansion index for each public chain was calculated from normalized within-repertoire ranks of inferred template counts. In a later analysis, generation probabilities were computed using a VDJ recombination model fitted to out-of-frame rearrangements, and the results were checked against IGoR. A later analysis scored TCR-TCR, TCR-HLA and TCR-CMV co-occurrence with hypergeometric tests, applying a repertoire-size bias correction to TCR pairs. False discovery rates were estimated in a later analysis by permuting HLA or CMV assignments 20 times. A later analysis grouped co-occurring TCRs with DBSCAN, adding TCRdist sequence similarity when clustering within HLA-allele-positive subsets. Repertoires with fewer than 30,000 or more than 120,000 public chains were left out of co-occurrence clustering, as were five repertoires with anomalous nucleotide sharing. The source is immuneACCESS, and TCRdb retained only in-frame sequences with V and J called. Part of the clones is not carried over; for the studies checked, unresolved V genes explain less than half of this, and the remainder is unexplained. V, J and clone size are taken as reported in that table, and D and trimming were inferred from the DNA itself. The table for this sample lists 50,000 or so clones; around 52% of them were counted only once. Together, the top ten hold roughly 10% of the sample.

The cohort consisted of hundreds of healthy bone marrow donors. At the time of sampling, all cohort members were nominally healthy, though unrecorded immune exposures were likely present. CMV serostatus was recorded as positive for roughly 290 and negative for about 50% of the roughly 670 cohort members, whereas no CMV serostatus was recorded for the donor in question. Each donor provided a peripheral blood sample, and peripheral blood mononuclear cells were used for TCR beta sequencing. Genomic DNA extraction from the blood cell samples was performed with the Qiagen DNeasy Blood Extraction Kit. Overall study outcomes, separate from this receptor: Most TCR sequences were observed very rarely across donors, whereas some public TCRs were present in many individuals. Some IMGT-functional V segments, including TRBV6-2 and TRBV6-3, could not be distinguished by the 87-base-pair reads and were therefore excluded. Because counts were too low, fewer than 20 rarely observed V segments, including chromosome 9 orphons, were excluded from the earlier analysis of 587 of the donors. Roughly uniform sequencing depth across donors was assumed in presence/absence analyses, although this assumption may not hold. Several of the top co-occurrence clusters appeared to be linked to parvovirus B19, influenza, CMV and Epstein-Barr virus, according to a later analysis. A cluster of highly shared sequence variants was judged likely to represent a technical artifact of the sequencing pipeline. Linkage disequilibrium might explain the correlated functional status among segregating V segments, but an unknown experimental factor could not be excluded. The classifier was reported to diagnose cytomegalovirus status with high specificity and sensitivity in both the original and validation cohorts. In an earlier analysis of about 540 of the donors, most TCR beta V segments were observed in productive rearrangements about 87% or about 30% of the time, broadly matching IMGT annotations. HLA typing was unavailable for some donors at each locus, so association tests used only the typed subset. A further reported finding was that TCR beta sequences accurately predicted the HLA-A and HLA-B alleles for most subjects in the first cohort. V-gene and J-gene trimming of TCR beta chains was associated with a missense DCLRE1C variant in a later genetic analysis, and the association was replicated in an independent cohort. It was suggested by the authors that the approach could potentially be generalized to other disease states and immunological phenotypes. The cohort was sequenced for TCR beta chains only, and without alpha or paired-chain data the features that could be detected were limited. In the study, 150 to 200 TCR beta chains were listed as associated with cytomegalovirus. In a later analysis, most CMV-associated TCR beta chains were found to appear HLA-restricted, with HLA associations seemingly driven largely by CMV exposure. At a false discovery rate of 0.05, a later analysis linked roughly 17,000 TCR beta sequences to specific HLA alleles. Compared with the 666-donor mean, donors in an Asian-associated ancestry cluster had fewer N-insertions in productive TCRs, according to a later genetic analysis. When HLA alleles, especially DR and DQ, strongly co-occurred, TCR associations were difficult to assign to individual alleles. Immune exposure information for the cohort was limited to CMV serostatus. In a later analysis, TCR association rates were found to vary across HLA loci, with the most associated TCRs seen for DRB1 alleles and the fewest for HLA-C alleles. In a later analysis, HLA-associated TCR beta chains were found to be more clonally expanded and to have lower generation probabilities than equally common non-associated chains. In vitro tests confirmed that a few of the cytomegalovirus-associated TCR beta chains recognize cytomegalovirus antigens.

Looking up the germline V gene yields CDR1 MNHEY and CDR2 SVGAGI. V loses 6 bases at its end and J loses 6 bases; junction bases beyond the gene matches: 9. Including the terminal cysteine and phenylalanine, the CDR3 comprises 15 residues. Of all the DNA, just the CDR3 is kept, 45 bases in frame from base 1. This clone was recorded once. The clone's antigen remains unknown. No much larger clone exists at a distance of one base, and base qualities are not known. This TCR derives from a human donor in good health. The rearranged segments are TRBV6-5 and TRBJ2-2; TRBD1 fits 8 bases in the junction. The material sequenced was PBMCs. The CDR3 region: CASRKDRGRPGELFF. The nucleotide sequence is TGTGCCAGCAGGAAAGACAGGGGAAGGCCCGGGGAGCTGTTTTTT.